The rows below give T cell receptor beta chains drawn from one sample of a study of cytomegalovirus exposure and HLA in healthy donors. The protocol was immunoSEQ multiplex PCR, while the TCRdb copy is restricted to in-frame clones and leaves out a portion. Here the sample spans roughly 160,000 clones, 84% being singletons. Sequencing was performed on PBMCs. The receptors originated from a boy younger than 10 in good health and CMV-seronegative. CDR3s include the opening cysteine and the closing phenylalanine or tryptophan. Each record gives: CDR3 DNA, CDR3 protein, D gene, V gene, J gene, clone size. A D gene is named only where the DNA matches it firmly. Some rows have no size entry. The others give once, few or many, or a class for an expanded clone.

cdr3_nt: TGCGCCAGCAGTTGGGACTCCAATGAGCAGTTCTTC
cdr3_aa: CASSWDSNEQFF
d_call: -
v_call: TRBV10-2
j_call: TRBJ2-1
clone_size: -

cdr3_nt: TGTGCCAGCAGCGACGGAGGGATGACAGGGGTTAATGAAAAACTGTTTTTT
cdr3_aa: CASSDGGMTGVNEKLFF
d_call: TRBD1
v_call: TRBV9
j_call: TRBJ1-4
clone_size: -

cdr3_nt: TGTGCCAGCAGTGGTGACGGGTCGGCCTACAATGAGCAGTTCTTC
cdr3_aa: CASSGDGSAYNEQFF
d_call: -
v_call: TRBV2
j_call: TRBJ2-1
clone_size: -

cdr3_nt: TGTGCCAGTAGTATATCGGAGGGGTCTAACACCGGGGAGCTGTTTTTT
cdr3_aa: CASSISEGSNTGELFF
d_call: -
v_call: TRBV19
j_call: TRBJ2-2
clone_size: -

cdr3_nt: TGTGCCAGCAGCGGGGGGACTGAAGCTTTCTTT
cdr3_aa: CASSGGTEAFF
d_call: -
v_call: TRBV5-6
j_call: TRBJ1-1
clone_size: -

cdr3_nt: TGTGCCAGCAGTTACCGAGGGGGATACGAAAAACTGTTTTTT
cdr3_aa: CASSYRGGYEKLFF
d_call: -
v_call: TRBV6-6
j_call: TRBJ1-4
clone_size: -

cdr3_nt: TGCGCCAGCAGCGTAGACAGGGGGGGGTTGTATGAGCAGTTCTTC
cdr3_aa: CASSVDRGGLYEQFF
d_call: TRBD1
v_call: TRBV5-1
j_call: TRBJ2-1
clone_size: -

cdr3_nt: TGTGCCAGCAGTCCTCCGGGACAGGGTCCCCACGAGCAGTACTTC
cdr3_aa: CASSPPGQGPHEQYF
d_call: TRBD1
v_call: TRBV28
j_call: TRBJ2-7
clone_size: -

cdr3_nt: TGTGCCAGTAGACGGGGGGGTAATAATGCGTACGAGCAGTACTTC
cdr3_aa: CASRRGGNNAYEQYF
d_call: TRBD2
v_call: TRBV6-1
j_call: TRBJ2-7
clone_size: -

cdr3_nt: TGTGCCACCAGCATCGACACATCGATGGTTTGGGAGCAGTACTTC
cdr3_aa: CATSIDTSMVWEQYF
d_call: -
v_call: TRBV15
j_call: TRBJ2-7
clone_size: -

cdr3_nt: TGTGCCAGCAGCTTAACGTACGGGGGGGACTCCTACAATGAGCAGTTCTTC
cdr3_aa: CASSLTYGGDSYNEQFF
d_call: TRBD2
v_call: TRBV7-9
j_call: TRBJ2-1
clone_size: -

cdr3_nt: TGCGCCAGCAGCCAACCGGCCAGGGGCTCCTACGAGCAGTACTTC
cdr3_aa: CASSQPARGSYEQYF
d_call: -
v_call: TRBV4-1
j_call: TRBJ2-7
clone_size: -

cdr3_nt: TGTGCCAGCAGTGAGAGCGGGGGGGTTGGCTACACCTTC
cdr3_aa: CASSESGGVGYTF
d_call: -
v_call: TRBV6-1
j_call: TRBJ1-2
clone_size: few

cdr3_nt: TGTGCCAGCAGCCCACAGGTCGGGGGTAACACCGGGGAGCTGTTTTTT
cdr3_aa: CASSPQVGGNTGELFF
d_call: -
v_call: TRBV11-2
j_call: TRBJ2-2
clone_size: -

cdr3_nt: TGTGCCAGCAGCCCTGGGAGGGGGGGGCACGGCTCTGGGGCCAACGTCCTGACTTTC
cdr3_aa: CASSPGRGGHGSGANVLTF
d_call: -
v_call: TRBV7-3
j_call: TRBJ2-6
clone_size: few

cdr3_nt: TGTGCCAGCAGTTACGGCGTTGTCGGGACCTACAATGAGCAGTTCTTC
cdr3_aa: CASSYGVVGTYNEQFF
d_call: -
v_call: TRBV6-5
j_call: TRBJ2-1
clone_size: -

cdr3_nt: TGCGCCAGCAGCTTGTTTCCCAGCGCCGATGAAGCTTTCTTT
cdr3_aa: CASSLFPSADEAFF
d_call: -
v_call: TRBV5-1
j_call: TRBJ1-1
clone_size: -

cdr3_nt: TGTGCCAGCACCCCCGGGGAGCCCGAAAAACTGTTTTTT
cdr3_aa: CASTPGEPEKLFF
d_call: -
v_call: TRBV28
j_call: TRBJ1-4
clone_size: -

cdr3_nt: TGTGCCGGCGGGACAGGCCCCTCCTACGAGCAGTACTTC
cdr3_aa: CAGGTGPSYEQYF
d_call: TRBD1
v_call: TRBV2
j_call: TRBJ2-7
clone_size: -

cdr3_nt: TGTGCCAGCAGCCACTTCAACAGGGGAGTTGGGGAAAAACTGTTTTTT
cdr3_aa: CASSHFNRGVGEKLFF
d_call: TRBD1
v_call: TRBV27
j_call: TRBJ1-4
clone_size: few

cdr3_nt: TGTGCCAGCAGCCCATACGGGGTAGCGGCCTACGAGCAGTACTTC
cdr3_aa: CASSPYGVAAYEQYF
d_call: -
v_call: TRBV11-2
j_call: TRBJ2-7
clone_size: -

cdr3_nt: TGCGCCAGCAGCTTGTATGGCCCTATCAGACAGGACCCGCCCCTGGACGCCGGGGAGCTGTTTTTT
cdr3_aa: CASSLYGPIRQDPPLDAGELFF
d_call: -
v_call: TRBV5-1
j_call: TRBJ2-2
clone_size: -

cdr3_nt: TGTGCCAGCAGTTTAAGTCAGACTGGAAACACCATATATTTT
cdr3_aa: CASSLSQTGNTIYF
d_call: -
v_call: TRBV28
j_call: TRBJ1-3
clone_size: -

cdr3_nt: TGTGCCAGCAGCTCGGGTCCTCCGTCCTCCGACACTGAAGCTTTCTTT
cdr3_aa: CASSSGPPSSDTEAFF
d_call: -
v_call: TRBV5-4
j_call: TRBJ1-1
clone_size: -

cdr3_nt: TGTGCCAGCAGCGTGACTAGCGGGAGGGCCAATGAGCAGTTCTTC
cdr3_aa: CASSVTSGRANEQFF
d_call: TRBD2
v_call: TRBV9
j_call: TRBJ2-1
clone_size: -

cdr3_nt: TGTGCCAGCAGTGAATGGGCAGGGGGCACAGAGACCCAGTACTTC
cdr3_aa: CASSEWAGGTETQYF
d_call: TRBD1
v_call: TRBV25-1
j_call: TRBJ2-5
clone_size: few

cdr3_nt: TGTGCCAGCAGTCTTAGCGGGGTCAGGTTCTTC
cdr3_aa: CASSLSGVRFF
d_call: TRBD2
v_call: TRBV27
j_call: TRBJ2-1
clone_size: once

cdr3_nt: TGTGCCATCAGTATGACAGGGGGCGGGGATGAAAAACTGTTTTTT
cdr3_aa: CAISMTGGGDEKLFF
d_call: TRBD1
v_call: TRBV10-3
j_call: TRBJ1-4
clone_size: -

cdr3_nt: TGTGCCAGTAGTACCGGACAGGGGGCTCTCGACGAGCAGTACTTC
cdr3_aa: CASSTGQGALDEQYF
d_call: TRBD1
v_call: TRBV19
j_call: TRBJ2-7
clone_size: -

cdr3_nt: TGTGCCAGCAGCCCATACAGGGGACTTAACTCCTACGAGCAGTACTTC
cdr3_aa: CASSPYRGLNSYEQYF
d_call: -
v_call: TRBV27
j_call: TRBJ2-7
clone_size: -

cdr3_nt: TGTGCCAGCGCGTTCCAGGGGGTTCCCTACGAGCAGTACTTC
cdr3_aa: CASAFQGVPYEQYF
d_call: TRBD1
v_call: TRBV6-1
j_call: TRBJ2-7
clone_size: -

cdr3_nt: TGTGCCAGCAGCAACAACTACGAGCAGTACTTC
cdr3_aa: CASSNNYEQYF
d_call: -
v_call: TRBV2
j_call: TRBJ2-7
clone_size: -

cdr3_nt: TGTGCCAGCAGTTCACATACTAGCGGGAGGGTATACGAGCAGTACTTC
cdr3_aa: CASSSHTSGRVYEQYF
d_call: TRBD2
v_call: TRBV27
j_call: TRBJ2-7
clone_size: -

cdr3_nt: TGTGCCAGCAGTTTCAGCGCGGCGAGTCCGTCTGGGGCCAACGTCCTGACTTTC
cdr3_aa: CASSFSAASPSGANVLTF
d_call: -
v_call: TRBV27
j_call: TRBJ2-6
clone_size: -

cdr3_nt: TGTGCCAGCAGCCAACCAGGGCTGGGGGGCTACACCTTC
cdr3_aa: CASSQPGLGGYTF
d_call: -
v_call: TRBV4-2
j_call: TRBJ1-2
clone_size: -

cdr3_nt: TGTGCCAGCAGTTCCCCCGGGGTGGGGTACTATGGCTACACCTTC
cdr3_aa: CASSSPGVGYYGYTF
d_call: -
v_call: TRBV27
j_call: TRBJ1-2
clone_size: few

cdr3_nt: TGTGCCAGCAGCCTACAGGAGAACTATGGCTACACCTTC
cdr3_aa: CASSLQENYGYTF
d_call: -
v_call: TRBV5-4
j_call: TRBJ1-2
clone_size: -

cdr3_nt: TGCGCCAGCACCGAGGGCGGGGGTGATGAAAAACTGTTTTTT
cdr3_aa: CASTEGGGDEKLFF
d_call: -
v_call: TRBV5-1
j_call: TRBJ1-4
clone_size: -

cdr3_nt: TGCGCCAGCAGCCACGCTGCCAGTTTCAATGAAAAACTGTTTTTT
cdr3_aa: CASSHAASFNEKLFF
d_call: -
v_call: TRBV4-1
j_call: TRBJ1-4
clone_size: -

cdr3_nt: TGTGCCAGCAGGCCGTTCCCAGGTAGCACAGATACGCAGTATTTT
cdr3_aa: CASRPFPGSTDTQYF
d_call: -
v_call: TRBV5-4
j_call: TRBJ2-3
clone_size: -

cdr3_nt: TGCGCCAGCAGCTTGGTAATAGCGGGAGGCACAGATACGCAGTATTTT
cdr3_aa: CASSLVIAGGTDTQYF
d_call: TRBD2
v_call: TRBV5-1
j_call: TRBJ2-3
clone_size: -

cdr3_nt: TGTGCCAGCAGCTTCGACAGATACTACGAGCAGTACTTC
cdr3_aa: CASSFDRYYEQYF
d_call: -
v_call: TRBV7-6
j_call: TRBJ2-7
clone_size: -

cdr3_nt: TGTGCCAGCAGCTTAGCTTTCGGGAGCTCTGAAGCTTTCTTT
cdr3_aa: CASSLAFGSSEAFF
d_call: -
v_call: TRBV7-9
j_call: TRBJ1-1
clone_size: -

cdr3_nt: TGCGCCAGCAGTCCTTCTAGCGCAATTAGCACAGATACGCAGTATTTT
cdr3_aa: CASSPSSAISTDTQYF
d_call: -
v_call: TRBV4-1
j_call: TRBJ2-3
clone_size: -

cdr3_nt: TGTGCCAGCAGTTTTAGAGGACAGGGGAGAGAGACCCAGTACTTC
cdr3_aa: CASSFRGQGRETQYF
d_call: TRBD1
v_call: TRBV28
j_call: TRBJ2-5
clone_size: few

cdr3_nt: TGTGCCAGCAGTGAACTCGGGGTTCTGAACTATGGCTACACCTTC
cdr3_aa: CASSELGVLNYGYTF
d_call: -
v_call: TRBV6-1
j_call: TRBJ1-2
clone_size: -

cdr3_nt: TGTGCCAGCAGCTACCAACAGGGTCAAGGTGAAAAACTGTTTTTT
cdr3_aa: CASSYQQGQGEKLFF
d_call: -
v_call: TRBV7-6
j_call: TRBJ1-4
clone_size: -

cdr3_nt: TGTGCCAGCAGTGACCGGGGCAATCAGCCCCAGCATTTT
cdr3_aa: CASSDRGNQPQHF
d_call: -
v_call: TRBV25-1
j_call: TRBJ1-5
clone_size: -

cdr3_nt: TGCGCCAGCAGCCGAGACAGACTCTCTGGAAACACCATATATTTT
cdr3_aa: CASSRDRLSGNTIYF
d_call: -
v_call: TRBV5-1
j_call: TRBJ1-3
clone_size: -

cdr3_nt: TGTGCCAGCAGCACCCGTAGACTAGCGGGAGTAGATGAGCAGTTCTTC
cdr3_aa: CASSTRRLAGVDEQFF
d_call: TRBD2
v_call: TRBV7-9
j_call: TRBJ2-1
clone_size: -

cdr3_nt: TGTGCCAGCAGCTTAGGCGGTGCGTGGACAGGCGAAGGTTGGCGATCCTATGGCTACACCTTC
cdr3_aa: CASSLGGAWTGEGWRSYGYTF
d_call: TRBD1
v_call: TRBV7-6
j_call: TRBJ1-2
clone_size: -

cdr3_nt: TGCGCCAGCAGCGCTACAGGGTTCACCGGGGAGCTGTTTTTT
cdr3_aa: CASSATGFTGELFF
d_call: -
v_call: TRBV4-1
j_call: TRBJ2-2
clone_size: -

cdr3_nt: TGCGCCAGCAGTGAACAGACAGCTAAGGGCTACAATGAGCAGTTCTTC
cdr3_aa: CASSEQTAKGYNEQFF
d_call: -
v_call: TRBV10-1
j_call: TRBJ2-1
clone_size: -

cdr3_nt: TGTGCCAGCTCACCTTCCGCCAGCGGGAGTTTGGAGACCCAGTACTTC
cdr3_aa: CASSPSASGSLETQYF
d_call: TRBD2
v_call: TRBV18
j_call: TRBJ2-5
clone_size: -

cdr3_nt: TGTGCCAGCAGTAGCCAGGGGTTATCCTATGGCTACACCTTC
cdr3_aa: CASSSQGLSYGYTF
d_call: -
v_call: TRBV25-1
j_call: TRBJ1-2
clone_size: -

cdr3_nt: TGTGCCAGTAGTCTACTAACAGGGAGTCAGTCCCAGCATTTT
cdr3_aa: CASSLLTGSQSQHF
d_call: -
v_call: TRBV19
j_call: TRBJ1-5
clone_size: -

cdr3_nt: TGCGCCAGCAGCCAAGGACACTCCTACGAGCAGTACTTC
cdr3_aa: CASSQGHSYEQYF
d_call: -
v_call: TRBV4-1
j_call: TRBJ2-7
clone_size: -

cdr3_nt: TGCGCCAGCAGCCGCGGGGGCCTAGCGGCCCAAGAGACCCAGTACTTC
cdr3_aa: CASSRGGLAAQETQYF
d_call: -
v_call: TRBV4-1
j_call: TRBJ2-5
clone_size: -

cdr3_nt: TGTGCCAGCAGTGCGGGACTAGCGGGAGGGAATGAGCAGTTCTTC
cdr3_aa: CASSAGLAGGNEQFF
d_call: TRBD2
v_call: TRBV25-1
j_call: TRBJ2-1
clone_size: -

cdr3_nt: TGTGCCAGCACCCAGACAGGGGGCAGAAACACCGGGGAGCTGTTTTTT
cdr3_aa: CASTQTGGRNTGELFF
d_call: TRBD1
v_call: TRBV2
j_call: TRBJ2-2
clone_size: -